These 27 T cell receptor beta chains originate from one sample sequenced in a study of T-cell reconstitution after alpha-beta-depleted transplantation in children. The authors prepared the TCRbeta library with unique molecular identifiers. TCRdb re-analysed the PCR reads in MiXCR, keeping a single row per CDR3 protein. The sample shows about 640,000 distinct CDR3 sequences, around 16% of them seen only once. The sample in question was PBMCs from the stem cell graft donor, obtained from the stem cell graft. These receptors all come from a human donor who donated a stem cell graft to a child with acute myeloid leukemia.

In its sample, this clonotype was seen many times. The genes are TRBV20-1 and TRBJ1-1, with D possibly TRBD1 on 5 matching bases. Germline values: CDR1 DFQATT, CDR2 SNEGSKA (reference sequence). This CDR3 spans 15 amino acids. V was shortened by 1 base and J by 1 base, with 13 bases between the two germline ends. In nucleotides, the CDR3 is TGCAGTGCTAGAGTCTCCGGGACTCAGAACACTGAAGCTTTCTTT. Translated, it gives CSARVSGTQNTEAFF.

This clonotype was counted a few times. This CDR3 is CATKGGNTGELFF. The CDR3, as DNA: TGTGCCACCAAGGGAGGGAACACCGGGGAGCTGTTTTTT. The chain is built from TRBV24-1 and TRBJ2-2; D possibly corresponds to TRBD2 (6 bases). The CDR3 spans 13 residues. Trimming took off 8 bases at V and 1 base at J, with 7 bases between the two ends. Per germline, CDR1 KGHDR and CDR2 SFDVKD.

The chain combines TRBV6-1 with TRBJ1-1; D remains ambiguous. Germline V gene sequence: CDR1 MNHNS, CDR2 SASEGT. The V end was cut by 0 bases, the J end by 10 bases, with 15 bases between. The CDR3 totals 14 residues. DNA of the CDR3: TGTGCCAGCAGTGAAGCGCACGGGTCCCGGGGAGCTTTCTTT. Its translation is CASSEAHGSRGAFF.

V usage is TRBV12-3 or TRBV12-4 and J usage is TRBJ1-5; no clear D. This CDR3 is 13 amino acids long. Trimming removed 3 bases from V and 5 bases from J, with 8 bases in between. The CDR3 sequence: CASSFGEHQPQHF. The CDR3 coding sequence is TGTGCCAGCAGTTTCGGGGAACATCAGCCCCAGCATTTT.

The chain combines TRBV7-9 with TRBJ1-1, with no clear D. There are 14 residues in the CDR3. Germline loops: CDR1 SEHNR, CDR2 FQNEAQ (reference sequence). V dropped 5 bases and J dropped 2 bases, with 12 bases sitting between them. CDR3 sequence reads: CASSPSETNTEAFF. CDR3 sequence (DNA): TGTGCCAGCAGCCCCAGTGAGACTAACACTGAAGCTTTCTTT.

The sample holds many counts of this clonotype. The chain employs TRBV20-1 and TRBJ2-5; D may be TRBD1 (5 bases). Trimming cost V 5 bases and J 3 bases, with 16 bases left between them. The CDR3 loop spans 14 amino acids. Germline V gives CDR1 DFQATT, CDR2 SNEGSKA (reference sequence). The CDR3 sequence is CSAPPGGAEETQYF. In DNA, the CDR3 is TGCAGTGCTCCGCCGGGTGGGGCGGAAGAGACCCAGTACTTC.

This clonotype was seen only a few times. V usage is TRBV6-2 or TRBV6-3 and J usage is TRBJ2-5, with 9 bases fitting TRBD2. V was clipped by 7 bases and J by 2 bases; unmatched bases: 5. The CDR3 length is 14 residues. Germline CDR1 reads MNHEY; CDR2 reads SVGEGT. CDR3: CASKASGVQETQYF. CDR3 bases: TGTGCCAGCAAGGCTAGCGGGGTGCAAGAGACCCAGTACTTC.

V gene TRBV28 combines with J gene TRBJ1-1; unclear D gene. Between the trimmed V and J ends, which lost 7 bases and 4 bases, there was a span of 16 bases. The germline V gene has CDR1 MDHEN and CDR2 SYDVKM. The CDR3 extends over 14 amino acids. CDR3 loop: CASTPSGFGTEAFF. The CDR3 DNA reads TGTGCCAGCACTCCCTCTGGGTTCGGCACTGAAGCTTTCTTT.

This clonotype was seen more than once but under ten times. The chain recombines TRBV12-3 or TRBV12-4 with TRBJ2-3; 8 nucleotides agree with TRBD1. V shed 4 bases, J shed 4 bases, and the junction held 7 bases outside the gene matches. This CDR3 contains 15 residues. The DNA for the CDR3 is TGTGCCAGCAGTTATAGCACAGGGGGGCCAGATACGCAGTATTTT. Amino acid sequence: CASSYSTGGPDTQYF.

This clonotype was counted a few times. The chain links TRBV7-8 to TRBJ2-7, with D perhaps matching TRBD1 (5 bases). The CDR3 loop spans 14 amino acids. The V gene lost 1 base and the J gene lost 6 bases, with 13 bases spanning the gap. Germline CDR1 SGHVS, CDR2 FQNEAQ. DNA of the CDR3: TGTGCCAGCAGCTTAGTTACAGGTTCGGGCGAGCAGTACTTC. This sequence encodes CASSLVTGSGEQYF.

This clonotype has a handful of counts. The J gene is TRBJ2-7, the V gene TRBV27; a possible D gene is TRBD1 (6 bases). The CDR3 loop spans 15 amino acids. Germline-derived CDR1 and CDR2 are MNHEY and SMNVEV (reference sequence). V lost 6 bases and J lost 2, with 17 bases in between. The CDR3, as DNA: TGTGCCAGCAGATCGACAGGACCTAGGACCTACGAGCAGTACTTC. Protein product: CASRSTGPRTYEQYF.

This clonotype has only a few counts. The J gene is TRBJ1-6, the V gene TRBV5-1; D ambiguous. The CDR3 covers 13 residues. Germline V gene sequence: CDR1 SGHRS, CDR2 YFSETQ. Trimming took 7 bases from V and 9 from J, leaving 14 bases between them. CDR3 sequence reads: CASHGDHLSPLHF. CDR3 in DNA: TGCGCCAGCCACGGGGATCACCTTTCACCCCTCCACTTT.

This clonotype was seen only a few times. This chain joins TRBV5-1 and TRBJ1-1, with D unclear. The CDR3 length is 13 residues. Looked up from germline, CDR1 is SGHRS and CDR2 is YFSETQ. V was shortened by 3 bases and J by 1 base, with 7 bases between the two germline ends. The CDR3 nucleotides read TGCGCCAGCAGCTCCATTGGGAACACTGAAGCTTTCTTT. Encoded protein: CASSSIGNTEAFF.

This chain uses TRBV4-1 with TRBJ2-2; D unresolved. CDR3 length: 17 amino acids. Germline CDR1 is MGHRA and CDR2 is YSYEKL. V lost 1 base and J lost 2, with 14 bases in between. The CDR3 nucleotides are TGCGCCAGCAGCCAAGGCTCTGGCAGCGCAAACACCGGGGAGCTGTTTTTT. It is translated as CASSQGSGSANTGELFF.

At least ten counts were recorded for this clonotype. The genes are TRBV29-1 and TRBJ2-2, with TRBD1 matching 9 bases. The junction had 8 bases not matched to a gene; V was cut back by 6 bases and J by 0 bases. Per the germline V gene, CDR1 is SQVTM and CDR2 is ANQGSEA. This CDR3 spans 16 amino acids. The CDR3 region has the DNA TGCAGCGTCGGTGACAGGGGGGTTACGAACACCGGGGAGCTGTTTTTT. It is translated as CSVGDRGVTNTGELFF.

The chain uses TRBV7-9 and TRBJ2-3; a possible D gene is TRBD1 (6 bases). Germline lookup yields CDR1 SEHNR and CDR2 FQNEAQ (reference sequence). CDR3 length: 15 residues. V was clipped by 2 bases and J by 4 bases, with 13 bases between them. Written as DNA, the CDR3 is TGTGCCAGCAGCTTAATTTTAGGGGGTTCAGATACGCAGTATTTT. The encoded protein is CASSLILGGSDTQYF.

The CDR3: CASSLTRQEAFF. The CDR3 nucleotides read TGTGCCAGCAGTTTAACCCGACAGGAAGCTTTCTTT. The chain joins TRBV28 to TRBJ1-1; D may be TRBD1 (5 bases). From germline, CDR1 is MDHEN and CDR2 SYDVKM. This CDR3 contains 12 residues. Trimming stripped 2 bases from V and 8 bases from J, with 9 bases between.

This clonotype was detected only a few times. The rearrangement links TRBV12-3 or TRBV12-4 to TRBJ2-5; D gene unclear. This CDR3 has 17 amino acids. Trimming stripped 6 bases from V and 0 bases from J, with 20 bases between. Here the CDR3 reads CASRRYPENTHQETQYF. The CDR3 coding sequence is TGTGCCAGCAGACGTTATCCGGAGAACACTCACCAAGAGACCCAGTACTTC.

The rearrangement uses TRBV3-1 and TRBJ2-2, with 8 bases aligning to TRBD2. Unmatched junction bases numbered 4, after V lost 6 bases and J lost 1 base. Germline CDR1 and CDR2: LGHDT and YNNKEL (reference sequence). This CDR3 contains 15 residues. The DNA of the CDR3 is TGTGCCAGCAGGAACCTAGCGGGGAACACCGGGGAGCTGTTTTTT. This translates into CASRNLAGNTGELFF. Using reference TRBV3-1 and TRBJ2-2 for the parts outside the CDR3, the full variable domain is DTAVSQTPKYLVTQMGNDKSIKCEQNLGHDTMYWYKQDSKKFLKIMFSYNNKELIINETVPNRFSPKSPDKAHLNLHINSLELGDSAVYFCASRNLAGNTGELFFGEGSRLTVL.

The chain couples TRBV12-3 or TRBV12-4 to TRBJ2-5, with no clear D. The CDR3 extends over 14 amino acids. The V and J ends lost 4 bases and 1 base respectively, with 10 bases between them. The CDR3 protein is CASSSNPLQETQYF. Here the CDR3 DNA reads TGTGCCAGCAGTTCTAACCCCCTCCAAGAGACCCAGTACTTC.

The chain has TRBV4-3 and TRBJ2-1, with 7 positions matching TRBD2. V shed 0 bases, J shed 7 bases, and the junction held 9 bases outside the gene matches. This CDR3 is built from 16 residues. CDR1 is LGHNA and CDR2 is YSLEER in the germline V gene. The CDR3, as DNA: TGCGCCAGCAGCCAAGACAGAGCGGGGTCTTGGAATGAGCAGTTCTTC. Translated, it gives CASSQDRAGSWNEQFF.

There are many counts of this clonotype. The rearrangement links TRBV24-1 to TRBJ2-1, with D possibly called TRBD1 or TRBD2 (5 bases each). Trimming took 5 bases from V and 8 from J, leaving 9 bases between them. This CDR3 is built from 12 residues. Germline lookup yields CDR1 KGHDR and CDR2 SFDVKD. CDR3 bases: TGTGCCACCAGTGCGAGGGGTGATGAGCAGTTCTTC. Translating it yields CATSARGDEQFF.

The chain carries TRBV12-3 or TRBV12-4 and TRBJ1-5, with 8 bases identical to TRBD1. There are 14 residues in the CDR3. Trimming cost V 7 bases and J 7 bases; bases outside gene matches: 9. The DNA of the CDR3 is TGTGCCAGCACCAGGACAGGGCTGGGCCAGCCCCAGCATTTT. It translates to CASTRTGLGQPQHF.

This clonotype occurred many times. The chain uses TRBV7-2 and TRBJ2-3; TRBD2 might be the D (7 bases). CDR3 length: 16 amino acids. V was pared by 3 bases and J by 1 base, with 14 bases between. CDR1 is SGHTA and CDR2 is FQGNSA in the germline V gene. The CDR3 protein is CASSFTGGAGTDTQYF. The CDR3 nucleotides read TGTGCCAGCAGCTTTACTGGGGGGGCCGGCACAGATACGCAGTATTTT.

This clonotype has just a few counts. The chain uses TRBV6-5 and TRBJ1-5, with D tentatively TRBD1 (5 bases). This CDR3 has 15 amino acids. CDR1 is MNHEY and CDR2 is SVGAGI in the germline V gene. With 4 bases removed from V and 2 bases from J, the gap between germline ends came to 12 bases. CDR3 amino acids: CASSSQRGGNQPQHF. The CDR3 DNA reads as TGTGCCAGCAGTTCCCAGCGAGGGGGCAATCAGCCCCAGCATTTT.

This clonotype turned up a few times. The chain joins TRBV6-1 to TRBJ1-2; the D is unclear. The CDR3 is made up of 13 amino acids. With 10 bases removed from V and 1 base from J, the gap between germline ends came to 13 bases. The germline V gene has CDR1 MNHNS and CDR2 SASEGT. In DNA form, the CDR3 reads TGTGCCATTTTCTCGTTGGATAACTATGGCTACACCTTC. Protein sequence: CAIFSLDNYGYTF.

This clonotype has ten or more counts. V usage is TRBV6-1 and J usage is TRBJ2-7, with TRBD1 matching over 10 bases. V lost 6 bases, J lost 4 bases, and 9 bases stayed unmatched. The CDR3 length is 15 residues. Looked up from germline, CDR1 is MNHNS and CDR2 is SASEGT. As DNA, the CDR3 is TGTGCCAGCAGCTCTCCCGGGACAGGGGTTTACGAGCAGTACTTC. Translated: CASSSPGTGVYEQYF.